The 27 T cell receptor beta chains in this list originate from one sample, sequenced in a study of T cell changes during pregnancy in multiple sclerosis (dated by TCRdb to the late 2010s). Libraries were constructed by the immunoSEQ multiplex PCR assay. TCRdb provides this immuneACCESS table in a form limited to in-frame rearrangements. Some clones are lacking; in checked studies, under half of them reflect an unresolved V gene, and why the rest are absent is not known. The sample table contains about 49,000 clones; only one count was recorded for 90% to 95% of them. Approximately 5% of the sample is held by the ten biggest clonotypes. Sample: CD8+ T cells from peripheral blood mononuclear cells, taken before pregnancy. These receptors all stem from a female donor with multiple sclerosis, enrolled in a pregnancy study.

V gene TRBV19 combines with J gene TRBJ1-1; D unclear. Germline V gene data show CDR1 as LNHDA and CDR2 as SQIVND (reference sequence). CDR3 size: 14 residues. V lost 3 bases to trimming and J lost 3 bases, with 11 bases between them. The CDR3 nucleotides are TGTGCCAGTAGTATCCTGCGGCGCGACACTGAAGCTTTCTTT. Its translation: CASSILRRDTEAFF.

The V and J genes are TRBV28 and TRBJ1-2; D not resolved. Germline V CDR1 and CDR2: MDHEN, SYDVKM. The V end lost 3 bases, the J end lost 0 bases, and 14 bases lay between the germline ends. The CDR3 consists of 16 residues. CDR3 coding DNA: TGTGCCAGCAGTTTGGTGGAGGACCAAACTAACTATGGCTACACCTTC. Its protein product is CASSLVEDQTNYGYTF.

The rearrangement joins TRBV9 to TRBJ2-1; possibly TRBD1 for D (6 bases). The germline V gene has CDR1 SGDLS and CDR2 YYNGEE. CDR3 size: 10 residues. V shed 1 base and J shed 15 bases, with 8 bases lying between them. The CDR3 region is CASSVSRGFF. For the CDR3, the DNA is TGTGCCAGCAGCGTATCCAGGGGGTTCTTC.

The chain combines TRBV27 with TRBJ2-7; the match to TRBD2 covers 9 bases. V lost 2 bases and J lost 3; bases outside the gene matches: 5. The CDR3 is 15 residues long. The germline V gene has CDR1 MNHEY and CDR2 SMNVEV (reference sequence). The CDR3, as DNA: TGTGCCAGCAGTTTAATGGCTAGCGGGAACTACGAGCAGTACTTC. This translates into CASSLMASGNYEQYF.

The chain carries TRBV6-4 and TRBJ1-1, with 7 nucleotides matching TRBD1. The CDR3 covers 15 residues. Germline V gives CDR1 MRHNA, CDR2 SNTAGT. The ends lost 10 bases at V and 0 bases at J; junction bases unmatched: 11. The CDR3: CANRDLDRVNTEAFF. In DNA form, the CDR3 reads TGTGCCAACAGGGACCTCGACAGGGTGAACACTGAAGCTTTCTTT.

This clone was counted between two and nine times. This rearrangement joins TRBV27 to TRBJ2-7; the D is unclear. Germline-derived CDR1 and CDR2 are MNHEY and SMNVEV (reference sequence). V was trimmed by 2 bases and J by 2 bases, leaving 7 bases between them. The CDR3 spans 13 residues. Here the CDR3 DNA reads TGTGCCAGCAGTTTAGGGCGTACCTACGAGCAGTACTTC. The encoded protein is CASSLGRTYEQYF.

V and J are TRBV5-1 and TRBJ1-5; no reliable D call. V was clipped by 0 bases and J by 7 bases, with 5 bases between them. Germline V gene data show CDR1 as SGHRS and CDR2 as YFSETQ. The CDR3 length is 12 residues. In DNA form, the CDR3 reads TGCGCCAGCAGCTTGGACGGGCAGCCCCAGCATTTT. Residues: CASSLDGQPQHF.

This clone has only one observation. The rearrangement joins TRBV9 to TRBJ1-2, with D perhaps TRBD1 (6 bases). CDR1 and CDR2 from the germline V gene are SGDLS and YYNGEE. The germline V and J ends were trimmed by 3 bases and 10 bases, with 16 bases remaining between them. The CDR3 has 13 amino acids. CDR3 bases: TGTGCCAGCAGCGAGGCCACCGGACAGAACTACACCTTC. It yields the protein CASSEATGQNYTF.

This chain joins TRBV27 and TRBJ1-4, with D tentatively TRBD1 (5 bases). The CDR3 has 15 residues. V lost 5 bases, J lost 1 base, and 11 bases lay in between. Germline V gene sequence: CDR1 MNHEY, CDR2 SMNVEV (reference sequence). CDR3 sequence (DNA): TGTGCCAGCAGTCCTTTAACAGGAACTAATGAAAAACTGTTTTTT. Encoded protein: CASSPLTGTNEKLFF.

This clone was detected once. This chain joins TRBV10-2 and TRBJ1-2, with a tentative D call TRBD1 (6 bases). The length of the CDR3 is 13 residues. Germline CDR1 and CDR2: WSHSY and SAAADI. V gave up 8 bases and J gave up 8 bases, with 18 bases separating them. The CDR3 nucleotides are TGCGCCAGCGGAGCAGGGGTTGAGGGCGGCTACACCTTC. Encoded protein: CASGAGVEGGYTF.

This chain connects TRBV30 to TRBJ2-5, with D possibly being TRBD1 (6 bases). This CDR3 contains 13 residues. V lost 4 bases, J lost 1 base, and 10 bases lay in between. Germline CDR1 GTSNPN, CDR2 SVGIG (reference sequence). The CDR3: CAWTQGFQETQYF. CDR3 in DNA: TGTGCCTGGACACAGGGTTTCCAAGAGACCCAGTACTTC.

The chain couples TRBV7-2 to TRBJ2-7; the match to TRBD2 covers 8 bases. This CDR3 spans 15 amino acids. Germline V gene data show CDR1 as SGHTA and CDR2 as FQGNSA. Trimming took 2 bases from V and 3 from J; bases not matched to a gene: 6. CDR3 amino acids: CASSLMAGGDYEQYF. The CDR3 nucleotides are TGTGCCAGCAGCTTAATGGCGGGAGGAGACTACGAGCAGTACTTC. The full variable domain, rest sourced from reference TRBV7-2 and TRBJ2-7, is GAGVSQSPSNKVTEKGKDVELRCDPISGHTALYWYRQSLGQGLEFLIYFQGNSAPDKSGLPSDRFSAERTGGSVSTLTIQRTQQEDSAVYLCASSLMAGGDYEQYFGPGTRLTVT.

Only one count was recorded for this clone. The rearrangement joins TRBV12-5 to TRBJ1-5, with D perhaps TRBD1 (6 bases). Germline values: CDR1 LGHNT, CDR2 FRNRAP. The CDR3 length is 14 residues. V dropped 11 bases and J dropped 6 bases, with 20 bases sitting between them. In nucleotides, the CDR3 is TGTGCTCCTGGCGGGGGGCAGGTACGTCAGCCCCAGCATTTT. Translation: CAPGGGQVRQPQHF.

The genes are TRBV2 and TRBJ2-7, with TRBD1 identical over 11 bases. V trimming: 5 bases; J trimming: 3 bases; junction bases outside the gene matches: 3. The CDR3 runs to 14 residues. CDR1 is SNHLY and CDR2 is FYNNEI in the germline V gene. CDR3 sequence: CASSPDRGHYEQYF. In DNA, the CDR3 is TGTGCCAGCAGTCCGGACAGGGGGCACTACGAGCAGTACTTC.

CDR3 nucleotide sequence: TGTGCCAGCAGCGCTCCTGGGGGGTCAGGGAGCTATGGCTACACCTTC. It codes for CASSAPGGSGSYGYTF. The chain uses TRBV7-9 and TRBJ1-2, with D possibly matching TRBD1 (5 bases). The CDR3 has 16 amino acids. Per the germline V gene, CDR1 is SEHNR and CDR2 is FQNEAQ (reference sequence). The V gene lost 5 bases and the J gene lost 4 bases, with 20 bases spanning the gap.

The chain is built from TRBV9 and TRBJ1-4, with D unresolved. V was pared by 0 bases and J by 0 bases, with 9 bases between. Germline V gene sequence: CDR1 SGDLS, CDR2 YYNGEE. The CDR3 contains 16 residues. The CDR3 DNA sequence: TGTGCCAGCAGCGTAGGCGGGCCTGCAACTAATGAAAAACTGTTTTTT. Translated: CASSVGGPATNEKLFF.

CDR3: CASSLAGAGTGELFF. CDR3 DNA: TGTGCCAGCAGCTTAGCGGGCGCAGGTACCGGGGAGCTGTTTTTT. The chain links TRBV7-9 to TRBJ2-2, with D unclear. This CDR3 is 15 amino acids long. V was clipped by 0 bases and J by 5 bases, with 10 bases between them. In germline, CDR1 is SEHNR, CDR2 FQNEAQ (reference sequence).

The chain combines TRBV20-1 with TRBJ2-7; D may be TRBD2 (7 bases). Germline V gene sequence: CDR1 DFQATT, CDR2 SNEGSKA (reference sequence). Trimming removed 6 bases at V and 12 bases at J, with 12 bases between. The CDR3 runs 9 residues. The CDR3 nucleotides read TGCAGTGCAGGGGGGGACACGTACTTC. Amino acid sequence: CSAGGDTYF.

This clone was found once. The rearrangement joins TRBV20-1 to TRBJ2-1; D uncertain. Deletions cut 3 bases from V and 6 bases from J, with 6 bases between. The CDR3 is 11 amino acids. Germline V gives CDR1 DFQATT, CDR2 SNEGSKA (reference sequence). The CDR3: CSARSGNEQFF. The CDR3 DNA sequence: TGCAGTGCTAGGTCGGGCAATGAGCAGTTCTTC.

This chain uses TRBV6-1 with TRBJ1-5, with D possibly TRBD1 on 5 matching bases. CDR1 and CDR2 from the germline V gene are MNHNS and SASEGT. Trimming cost V 2 bases and J 0 bases, with 20 bases left between them. The CDR3 runs to 19 residues. The CDR3 coding sequence is TGTGCCAGCAGTGAAAAGGCAGGGTCGATGTTGTATAGCAATCAGCCCCAGCATTTT. Translated, it gives CASSEKAGSMLYSNQPQHF.

Concerning this clone itself: Sequence at one end of the junction differs from germline and may be a read error. This chain links TRBV27 with TRBJ1-2; D is perhaps TRBD1 (6 bases). The CDR3 extends over 16 amino acids. Germline V gene sequence: CDR1 MNHEY, CDR2 SMNVEV (reference sequence). CDR3 DNA sequence: TGTGCCAGCCGTTTAACAACAGGGCCCCGGCTCTCCGGCTACACCTTC. It codes for CASRLTTGPRLSGYTF.

The rearrangement links TRBV19 to TRBJ2-5; possibly TRBD1 for D (6 bases). In germline, CDR1 is LNHDA, CDR2 SQIVND (reference sequence). The length of the CDR3 is 13 residues. V lost 9 bases and J 5 bases, leaving 16 bases between the germline ends. The chain's CDR3 is CASRGISKETQYF. DNA of the CDR3: TGTGCCAGCAGGGGTATTAGTAAGGAGACCCAGTACTTC.

The chain carries TRBV4-1 and TRBJ2-7; 8 positions agree with TRBD2. Germline V lookup: CDR1 MGHRA, CDR2 YSYEKL. This CDR3 is 15 amino acids long. Trimming removed 2 bases from V and 9 bases from J; junction bases left unmatched: 12. The CDR3 is CASSQSSGRPTVQYF. The CDR3 DNA sequence: TGCGCCAGCAGCCAATCTAGCGGGCGGCCTACGGTGCAGTACTTC.

V gene TRBV5-5 combines with J gene TRBJ2-5; D unclear. Germline assignment: CDR1 SGHKS and CDR2 YYEKEE (reference sequence). Trimming left V 4 bases short and J 5 bases short, with 18 bases between. CDR3 length equals 15 residues. The CDR3 bases are TGTGCCAGCAGCCCCATTGGAGTCCCACGGGAGACCCAGTACTTC. This translates into CASSPIGVPRETQYF. Full variable domain (outside the CDR3, taken from reference TRBV5-5 and TRBJ2-5): DAGVTQSPTHLIKTRGQQVTLRCSPISGHKSVSWYQQVLGQGPQFIFQYYEKEERGRGNFPDRFSARQFPNYSSELNVNALLLGDSALYLCASSPIGVPRETQYFGPGTRLLVL.

This clone was picked up one time. The CDR3 reads CASWDSGTEAFF. CDR3 nucleotide sequence: TGTGCCAGTTGGGACAGCGGAACTGAAGCTTTCTTT. The chain recombines TRBV19 with TRBJ1-1, with 7 bases that match TRBD1. The trim removed 8 bases at V and 5 bases at J, leaving 5 bases unmatched. In germline, CDR1 is LNHDA, CDR2 SQIVND (reference sequence). This CDR3 spans 12 amino acids.

V is TRBV7-2 and J is TRBJ1-3; D is undetermined. Germline-derived CDR1 and CDR2 are SGHTA and FQGNSA. The CDR3 extends over 15 amino acids. Trimming took off 1 base at V and 0 bases at J, with 7 bases between the two ends. CDR3 sequence: CASSLVDFSGNTIYF. CDR3 sequence (DNA): TGTGCCAGCAGCTTAGTAGATTTCTCTGGAAACACCATATATTTT.

The table lists this clone with a few counts. The V gene is TRBV6-5, the J gene TRBJ1-5; D remains unclear. The germline V gene has CDR1 MNHEY and CDR2 SVGAGI. The V end was cut by 6 bases, the J end by 4 bases, with 7 bases between. This CDR3 has 12 amino acids. CDR3 in DNA: TGTGCCAGCAGAACGGGGAATCAGCCCCAGCATTTT. Protein: CASRTGNQPQHF.